The 2 T cell receptor beta chains reported below all come from one sample, sequenced in a study of shared clonotypes between healthy human individuals. The table came from immunoSEQ multiplex PCR; TCRdb's copy has only in-frame clones and leaves some out. The table has about 2.3 million clones, just over 90% seen once. The sequencing input was naive CD4+ T cells from PBMCs. Indicated subset: CD45RA+ positively selected. These receptor sequences come from a man aged 18 to 30 in good health. Some clones in this sample may be carry-over from other donors' samples.

The gene calls are TRBV5-8 and TRBJ2-5, with 9 positions matching TRBD2. The germline CDR1 and CDR2 sequences are SGHTS and YDEGEE. V gave up 0 bases and J gave up 2 bases; unmatched junction bases: 11. The CDR3 length is 18 residues. Here the CDR3 DNA reads TGTGCCAGCAGCTTGGAATCCTCACTAGCGGGTATGCAAGAGACCCAGTACTTC. This gives the protein CASSLESSLAGMQETQYF.

V usage is TRBV7-2 and J usage is TRBJ2-7; TRBD2 matches at 7 bases. The CDR3 runs 15 residues. The V segment lost 0 bases and the J segment 2 bases; nucleotides outside the gene matches: 4. CDR1 and CDR2 (germline): SGHTA, FQGNSA. CDR3 sequence: CASSLAGGYPYEQYF. In DNA, the CDR3 is TGTGCCAGCAGCTTAGCGGGAGGGTATCCCTACGAGCAGTACTTC.